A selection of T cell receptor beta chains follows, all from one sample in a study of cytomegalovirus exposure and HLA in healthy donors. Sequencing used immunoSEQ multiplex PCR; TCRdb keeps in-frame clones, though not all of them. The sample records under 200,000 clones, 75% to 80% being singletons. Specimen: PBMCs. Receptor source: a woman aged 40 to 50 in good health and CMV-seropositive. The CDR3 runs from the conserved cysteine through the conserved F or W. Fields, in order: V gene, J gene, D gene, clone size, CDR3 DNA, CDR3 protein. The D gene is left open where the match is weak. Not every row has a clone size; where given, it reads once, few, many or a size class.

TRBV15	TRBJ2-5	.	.	TGTGCCACCAGCAGAGGGGCAGGCAGGGAGACCCAGTACTTC	CATSRGAGRETQYF
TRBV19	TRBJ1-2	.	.	TGTGCCAGTAGTCCGGATGACACGGTCTATGGCTACACCTTC	CASSPDDTVYGYTF
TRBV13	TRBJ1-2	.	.	TGTGCCAGCAGCTTTAAGTCGGTCCGGGGTGGCTACACCTTC	CASSFKSVRGGYTF
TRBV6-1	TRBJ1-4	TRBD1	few	TGTGCCAGCAGTCCCCGGACAGGGGTTAATGAAAAACTGTTTTTT	CASSPRTGVNEKLFF
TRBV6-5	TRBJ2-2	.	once	TGTGCCAGCAGTTACGGGGGGGCCCAGAACACCGGGGAGCTGTTTTTT	CASSYGGAQNTGELFF
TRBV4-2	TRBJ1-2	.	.	TGTGCCAGCAGCCACCTGGGGGAGGGGGACTATGGCTACACCTTC	CASSHLGEGDYGYTF
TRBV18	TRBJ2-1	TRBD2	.	TGTGCCAGCTCGCCCTGGACTAGCGCCAATGAGCAGTTCTTC	CASSPWTSANEQFF
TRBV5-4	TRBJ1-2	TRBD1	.	TGTGCCAGCAAGGGACAGGGGGCGCCGAACTATGGCTACACCTTC	CASKGQGAPNYGYTF
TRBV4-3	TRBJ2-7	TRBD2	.	TGCGCCAGCAGCCGGACCGGAAAGACACTGAGGCGGGGGGCCTCCTACGAGCAGTACTTC	CASSRTGKTLRRGASYEQYF
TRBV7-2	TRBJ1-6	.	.	TGTGCCAGCAGCTTACAGGGGTCCTATAATTCACCCCTCCACTTT	CASSLQGSYNSPLHF
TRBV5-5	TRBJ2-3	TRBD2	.	TGTGCCAGCAGCCTAACACTAGCGGGAGTGATTGATACGCAGTATTTT	CASSLTLAGVIDTQYF
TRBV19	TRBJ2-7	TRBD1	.	TGTGCCAGTACAGGGGGCAGCGAGCAGTACTTC	CASTGGSEQYF
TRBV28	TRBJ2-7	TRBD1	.	TGTGCCAGCACCCCGGGACAGGGCGTCTACGAGCAGTACTTC	CASTPGQGVYEQYF
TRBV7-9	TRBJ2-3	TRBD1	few	TGTGCCGGGACAGGGGACACAGATACGCAGTATTTT	CAGTGDTDTQYF
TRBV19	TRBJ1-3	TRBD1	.	TGTGCCAGCCTCTTACAGGGGGCTGGAAACACCATATATTTT	CASLLQGAGNTIYF
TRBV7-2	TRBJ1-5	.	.	TGTGCCAGCAGCCTAAACAATCAGCCCCAGCATTTT	CASSLNNQPQHF
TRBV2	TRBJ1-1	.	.	TGTGCCAGCCTGACGGACATGAACACTGAAGCTTTCTTT	CASLTDMNTEAFF
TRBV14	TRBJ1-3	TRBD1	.	TGTGCCAGCAGCCCCCGGCCACAGGGGAGGTTGACTGGAAACACCATATATTTT	CASSPRPQGRLTGNTIYF
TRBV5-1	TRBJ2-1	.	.	TGCGCCAGCAGCTTGGCTATCGGGAGCGATGAGCAGTTCTTC	CASSLAIGSDEQFF
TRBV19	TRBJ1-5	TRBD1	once	TGTGCGGCGGGACAGCCTCGTTTCAATCAGCCCCAGCATTTT	CAAGQPRFNQPQHF
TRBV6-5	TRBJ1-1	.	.	TGTGCCAGCACCCGGGGGCCCGCGGGGGGTGAAGCTTTCTTT	CASTRGPAGGEAFF
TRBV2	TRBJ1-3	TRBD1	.	TGTGCCAGTCAGGGGGCCTCTGGAAACACCATATATTTT	CASQGASGNTIYF
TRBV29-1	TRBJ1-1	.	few	TGCAGCGTTCTAACAGGGTATCCTGAAGCTTTCTTT	CSVLTGYPEAFF
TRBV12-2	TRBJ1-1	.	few	TGTGCAAGTCGCGCCTCCCCCTCGACAGGGGAAACTGAAGCTTTCTTT	CASRASPSTGETEAFF
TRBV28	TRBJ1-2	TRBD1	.	TGTGCCAGCAGTCCTGCGTCAGTCAAGGGACAGGAGGAGTATGGCTACACCTTC	CASSPASVKGQEEYGYTF
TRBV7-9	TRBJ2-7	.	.	TGTGCCAGCACCACTACTACCCGACTAGACTCCCCTTACGAGCAGTACTTC	CASTTTTRLDSPYEQYF
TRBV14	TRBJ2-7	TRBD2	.	TGTGCCAGCAGCCAAGGGGGTAGCGGGAGCTCCTACGAGCAGTACTTC	CASSQGGSGSSYEQYF
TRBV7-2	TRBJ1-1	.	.	TGTGCCAGCAGCTACCAGGCGGGAACTGAAGCTTTCTTT	CASSYQAGTEAFF
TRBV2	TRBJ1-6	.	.	TGTGCCAGCAGTGAGTTAAGCGGTTCTCGGACACCCCTCCACTTT	CASSELSGSRTPLHF
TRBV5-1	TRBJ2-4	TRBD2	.	TGCGCCAGCAGCTTCGACTCGGGGGGCAAAAACATTCAGTACTTC	CASSFDSGGKNIQYF
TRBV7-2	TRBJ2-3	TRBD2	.	TGTGCCAGCCAAGCGGGAGGAAAAGATACGCAGTATTTT	CASQAGGKDTQYF
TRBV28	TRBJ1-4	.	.	TGTGCCAGCAGAGTTGGGGGGGCCGGACTTGAAAAACTGTTTTTT	CASRVGGAGLEKLFF
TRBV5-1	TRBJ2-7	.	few	TGCGCCAGCAGCTTCGACCTAGATCCGGAAGAGCAGTACTTC	CASSFDLDPEEQYF
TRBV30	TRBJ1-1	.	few	TGTGCCTGCCATAAAGGCAGGGCCGAAGCTTTCTTT	CACHKGRAEAFF
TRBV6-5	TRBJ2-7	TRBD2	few	TGTGCCAGCAGGCGGGGCGGGAGTATTTACGAGCAGTACTTC	CASRRGGSIYEQYF
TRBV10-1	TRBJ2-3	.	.	TGCGCCAGCAGTCTCAGCGGCCGGCCAGATACGCAGTATTTT	CASSLSGRPDTQYF
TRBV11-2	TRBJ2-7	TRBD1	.	TGTGCCAGCAGCCCTGACAGGGGATCCTACGAGCAGTACTTC	CASSPDRGSYEQYF
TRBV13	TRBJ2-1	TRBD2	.	TGTGCCAGCAGCTCGAGGACTAGCGGGGCAAATGAGCAGTTCTTC	CASSSRTSGANEQFF
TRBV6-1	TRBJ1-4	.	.	TGTGCCAGCAGTGTTCTAGGGGAGGGAACTAATGAAAAACTGTTTTTT	CASSVLGEGTNEKLFF
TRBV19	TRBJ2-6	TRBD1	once	TGTGCCAGTAGTCAGGGGGTCGCTGGGGCCAACGTCCTGACTTTC	CASSQGVAGANVLTF
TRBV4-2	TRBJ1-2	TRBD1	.	TGTGCCAGCAGCCGAACCGGGACAGGGGGTGGAAACTATGGCTACACCTTC	CASSRTGTGGGNYGYTF
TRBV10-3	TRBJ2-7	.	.	TGTGCCATCAGGGAGGCGAAAACAGGGATGTACGAGCAGTACTTC	CAIREAKTGMYEQYF
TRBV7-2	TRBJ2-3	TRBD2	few	TGTGCCAGCAGCTTAGGCGGCGGGGGGGCAGGAGATACGCAGTATTTT	CASSLGGGGAGDTQYF
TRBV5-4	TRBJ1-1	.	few	TGTGCCAGCAGCTCTGACCTAAGGGAGGTGGTTGGGGTTGAAGCTTTCTTT	CASSSDLREVVGVEAFF
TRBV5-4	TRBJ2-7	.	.	TGTGCCAGCAGCTTCTCCAAAGCGGACGAGCAGTACTTC	CASSFSKADEQYF
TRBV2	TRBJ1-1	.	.	TGTGCCAGCAGCCCCGGGACAACTTTTATGAACACTGAAGCTTTCTTT	CASSPGTTFMNTEAFF
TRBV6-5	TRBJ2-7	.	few	TGTGCCAGCAGTTACTCGGAGGGAAACCCCCTCTACGAGCAGTACTTC	CASSYSEGNPLYEQYF